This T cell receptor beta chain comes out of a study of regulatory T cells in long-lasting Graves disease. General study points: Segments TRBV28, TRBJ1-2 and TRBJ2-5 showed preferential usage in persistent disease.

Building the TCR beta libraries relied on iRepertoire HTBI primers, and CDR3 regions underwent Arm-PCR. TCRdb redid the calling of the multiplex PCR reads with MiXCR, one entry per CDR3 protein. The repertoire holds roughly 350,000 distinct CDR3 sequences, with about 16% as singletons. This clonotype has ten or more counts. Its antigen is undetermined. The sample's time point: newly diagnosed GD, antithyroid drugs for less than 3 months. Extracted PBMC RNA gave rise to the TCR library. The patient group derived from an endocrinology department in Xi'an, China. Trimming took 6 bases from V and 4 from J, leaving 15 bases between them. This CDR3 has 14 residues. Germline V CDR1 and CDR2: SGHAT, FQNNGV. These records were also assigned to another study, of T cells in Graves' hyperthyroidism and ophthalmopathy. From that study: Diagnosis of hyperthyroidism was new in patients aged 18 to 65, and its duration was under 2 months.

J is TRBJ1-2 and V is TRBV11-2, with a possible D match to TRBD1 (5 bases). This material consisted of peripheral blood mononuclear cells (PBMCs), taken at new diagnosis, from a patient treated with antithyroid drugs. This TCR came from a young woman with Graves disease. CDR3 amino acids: CASSPGGGGYGYTF. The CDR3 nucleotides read TGTGCCAGCAGTCCCGGGGGGGGAGGCTATGGCTACACCTTC. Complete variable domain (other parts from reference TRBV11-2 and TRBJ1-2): EAGVAQSPRYKIIEKRQSVAFWCNPISGHATLYWYQQILGQGPKLLIQFQNNGVVDDSQLPKDRFSAERLKGVDSTLKIQPAKLEDSAVYLCASSPGGGGYGYTFGSGTRLTVV.